This T cell receptor beta chain was found in a study of T cells after yellow fever vaccination. This CDR3 spans 12 amino acids. Trimming shortened V by 6 bases and J by 7 bases, and 10 bases separated the two germline ends. The germline CDR1 and CDR2 sequences are MDHEN and SYDVKM. TCRdb re-called the 5' RACE reads through MiXCR, storing one row per CDR3 protein. The data show some 670,000 distinct CDR3 sequences, about 12% seen once. Specimen: PBMCs, collected on the day of the yellow fever booster vaccination. The sequence came from a man aged 25-45 years who received the YFV17D yellow fever vaccine. V and J are TRBV28 and TRBJ1-5, with D unresolved. DNA of the CDR3: TGTGCCAGCAGGACCTTGGAACAGCCCCAGCATTTT. This translates into CASRTLEQPQHF.